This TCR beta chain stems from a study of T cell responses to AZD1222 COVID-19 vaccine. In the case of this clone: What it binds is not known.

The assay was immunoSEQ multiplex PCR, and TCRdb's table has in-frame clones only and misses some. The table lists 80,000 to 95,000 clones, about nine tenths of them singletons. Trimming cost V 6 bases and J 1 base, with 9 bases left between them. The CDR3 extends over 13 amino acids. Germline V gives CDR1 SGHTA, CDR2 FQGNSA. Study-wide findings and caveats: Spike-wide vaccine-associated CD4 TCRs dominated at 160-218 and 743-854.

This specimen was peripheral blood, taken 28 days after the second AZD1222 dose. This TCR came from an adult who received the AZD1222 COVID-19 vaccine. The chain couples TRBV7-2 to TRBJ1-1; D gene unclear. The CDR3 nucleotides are TGTGCCAGCAGACTTCAGGAGAACACTGAAGCTTTCTTT. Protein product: CASRLQENTEAFF.